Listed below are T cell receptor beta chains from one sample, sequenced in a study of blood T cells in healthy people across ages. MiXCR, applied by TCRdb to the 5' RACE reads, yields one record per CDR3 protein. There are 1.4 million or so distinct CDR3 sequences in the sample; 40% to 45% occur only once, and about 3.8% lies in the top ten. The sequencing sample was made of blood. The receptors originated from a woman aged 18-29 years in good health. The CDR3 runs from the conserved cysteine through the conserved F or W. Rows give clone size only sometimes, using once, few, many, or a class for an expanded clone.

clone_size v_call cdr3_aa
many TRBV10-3 CAISAGTGLNYGYTF
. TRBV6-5 CASSPNPAGDNSPLHF
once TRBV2 CASSDHTTGIYEQYF
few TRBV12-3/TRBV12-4 CASSPGQGRMNTEAFF
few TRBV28 CASTIPTSGSYEQYF
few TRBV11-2 CASSILQGANNEQFF
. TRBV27 CASGPLNTGELFF
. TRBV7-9 CASSPQLADLYEQYF
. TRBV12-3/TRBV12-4 CASSSRQPLADTQYF
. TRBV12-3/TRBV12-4 CASSPTQGIPPNEQYF
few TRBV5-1 CASSLQDSREQFF
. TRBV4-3 CASSQEPRGTDTQYF
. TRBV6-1 CASSGTPATYEQYF
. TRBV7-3 CASSLTGGLRGFETQYF
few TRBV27 CASSKQGGPAFF
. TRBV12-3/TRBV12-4 CASTKRDGDNSPLHF
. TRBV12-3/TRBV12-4 CASTKDRGAYNEQFF
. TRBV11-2 CASGSPTGYLYGYTF
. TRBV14 CASSVGASYNEQFF
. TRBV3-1 CASSQESNQPQHF
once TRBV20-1 CSANRAGGAKGEQFF
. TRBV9 CASSVEPAGDTEAFF
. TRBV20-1 CSARWGDEQYF
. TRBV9 CASSAGGKDTQYF
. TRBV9 CASSVDLRNTQYF
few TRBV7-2 CASRGQGANEQFF
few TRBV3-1 CASSQEGLAGVHNEQYF
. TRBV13 CASSARQGHSYEQYF
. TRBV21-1 CASSNRGAGNTIYF
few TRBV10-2 CASRQGLINEQFF
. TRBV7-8 CASSFGLFSSYNEQFF
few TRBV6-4 CASSDGDSNTEAFF
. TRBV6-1 CASSTRQTTNEKLFF
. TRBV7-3 CASSSAGGNEAFF
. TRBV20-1 CSARDTRAGNQPQHF
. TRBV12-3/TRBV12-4 CASSTDRSLQYF
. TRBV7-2 CVSSLLGGVDTQYF
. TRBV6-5 CASSLTGTVYSNQPQHF
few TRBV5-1 CASSLTSGTLAKNIQYF
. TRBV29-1 CSVDMTGTEAFF
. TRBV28 CASSLPTGWASWAKNIQYF
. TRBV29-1 CSGLRLDSQYF
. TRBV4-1 CASSQDLKQVTFYEQYF
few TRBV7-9 CASSLDPGGTFF
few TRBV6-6 CASASKLITEAFF
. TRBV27 CASSLGTGGVTEAFF
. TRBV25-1 CASSALIGPLHF
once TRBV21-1 CASSKEGFGFLGSYNEQFF
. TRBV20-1 CSARAGRAGWTEAFF
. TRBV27 CASSPSTGSGYGYTF
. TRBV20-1 CSATRDRGIGKLFF
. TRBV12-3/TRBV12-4 CASSSEVGAKNIQYF